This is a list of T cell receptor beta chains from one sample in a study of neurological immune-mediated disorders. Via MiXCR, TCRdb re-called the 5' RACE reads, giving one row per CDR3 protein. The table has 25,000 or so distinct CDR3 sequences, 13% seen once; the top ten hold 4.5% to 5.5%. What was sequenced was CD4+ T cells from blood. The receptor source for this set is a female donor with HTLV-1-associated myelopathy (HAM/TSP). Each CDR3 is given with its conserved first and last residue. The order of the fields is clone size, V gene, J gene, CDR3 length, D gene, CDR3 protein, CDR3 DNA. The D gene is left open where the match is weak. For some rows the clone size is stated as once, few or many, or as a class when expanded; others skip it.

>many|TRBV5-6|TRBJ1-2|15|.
CASRTLEALTIGYTF
TGTGCCAGCAGGACCCTCGAGGCCCTAACTATTGGCTACACCTTC
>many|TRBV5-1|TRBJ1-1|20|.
CASSLWVPSGGAGRGTEAFF
TGCGCCAGCAGCTTGTGGGTACCCTCTGGGGGCGCCGGACGGGGCACTGAAGCTTTCTTT
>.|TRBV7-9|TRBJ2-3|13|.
CANSLDPTYTQYF
TGTGCCAACAGCTTAGATCCCACATATACGCAGTATTTT
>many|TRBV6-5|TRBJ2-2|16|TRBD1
CASSPGQGTYTGELFF
TGTGCCAGCAGCCCTGGACAGGGAACCTACACCGGGGAGCTGTTTTTT
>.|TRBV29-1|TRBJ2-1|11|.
CSVDQRNEQFF
TGCAGCGTTGATCAGCGGAATGAGCAGTTCTTC
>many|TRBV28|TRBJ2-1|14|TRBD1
CASREGGRHNEQFF
TGTGCCAGCAGAGAAGGGGGCCGACACAATGAGCAGTTCTTC
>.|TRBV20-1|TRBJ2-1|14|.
CSARDAGAYNEQFF
TGCAGTGCTAGAGATGCTGGGGCCTACAATGAGCAGTTCTTC
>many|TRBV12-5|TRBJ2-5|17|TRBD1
CASGFGSTGVVGETQYF
TGTGCTAGTGGTTTCGGGTCGACAGGGGTCGTTGGAGAGACCCAGTACTTC
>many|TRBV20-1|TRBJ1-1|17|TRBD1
CSARDLSRDSALPVAFF
TGCAGTGCTAGAGACCTTTCTCGGGACAGTGCCCTTCCCGTAGCTTTCTTT
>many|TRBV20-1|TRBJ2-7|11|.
CSARGFHEQYF
TGCAGTGCACGGGGGTTCCACGAGCAGTACTTC
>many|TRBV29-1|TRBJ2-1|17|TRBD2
CSVTGAPLAGMKYEQFF
TGCAGCGTGACAGGGGCACCACTAGCGGGGATGAAGTATGAGCAGTTCTTC
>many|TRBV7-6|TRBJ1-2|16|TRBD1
CASSLDGQAPGYGYTF
TGTGCCAGCAGCTTAGATGGACAGGCTCCGGGCTATGGCTACACCTTC
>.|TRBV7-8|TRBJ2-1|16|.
CSISFFTGLRYNEQFF
TGTTCCATCAGCTTCTTTACAGGGCTGAGGTACAATGAGCAGTTCTTC
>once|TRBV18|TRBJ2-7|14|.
CASSPGSQGGEQYF
TGTGCCAGCTCACCAGGGTCCCAGGGGGGCGAGCAGTACTTC
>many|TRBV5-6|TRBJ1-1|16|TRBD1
CASSLEWDRQNTEAFF
TGTGCCAGCAGCTTGGAGTGGGACAGGCAGAACACTGAAGCTTTCTTT
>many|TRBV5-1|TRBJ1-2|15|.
CASSLEGNDYYGYTF
TGCGCCAGCAGCTTGGAGGGGAATGATTACTATGGCTACACCTTC
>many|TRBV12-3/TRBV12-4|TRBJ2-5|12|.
CASSLGPGTQYF
TGTGCCAGCAGTTTAGGCCCCGGAACCCAGTACTTC
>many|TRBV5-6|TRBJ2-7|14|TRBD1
CASSSRTGTYEQYF
TGTGCCAGCAGCTCCCGGACAGGCACCTACGAGCAGTACTTC
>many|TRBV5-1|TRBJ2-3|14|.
CASSPLDLTDTQYF
TGCGCCAGCAGCCCCTTGGACTTAACAGATACGCAGTATTTT
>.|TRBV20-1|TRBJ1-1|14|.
CRPGSGKTNTEAFF
TGCAGGCCGGGGTCGGGAAAAACGAACACTGAAGCTTTCTTT
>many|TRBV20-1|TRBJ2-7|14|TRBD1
CSASGQGSSYEQYF
TGCAGTGCGTCGGGACAGGGAAGCTCCTACGAGCAGTACTTC
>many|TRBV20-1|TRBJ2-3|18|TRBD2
CSARVHTKFAGGGDTQYF
TGCAGTGCTAGAGTTCACACCAAATTCGCGGGAGGTGGGGATACGCAGTATTTT
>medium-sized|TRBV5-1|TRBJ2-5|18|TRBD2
CASSLGTSGGNPQETQYF
TGCGCCAGCAGCCTGGGGACTAGCGGGGGGAATCCCCAAGAGACCCAGTACTTC
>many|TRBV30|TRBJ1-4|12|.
CAWSDQGEKLFF
TGTGCCTGGTCTGACCAAGGGGAAAAACTGTTTTTT
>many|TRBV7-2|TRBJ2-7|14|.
CASSLTGVGYEQYF
TGTGCCAGCAGCTTAACGGGAGTGGGGTACGAGCAGTACTTC
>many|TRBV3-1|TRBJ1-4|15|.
CASSQEGGLNEKLFF
TGTGCCAGCAGCCAAGAGGGAGGCCTTAATGAAAAACTGTTTTTT
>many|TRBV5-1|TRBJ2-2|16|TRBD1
CASSRDSPMNTGELFF
TGCGCCAGCAGCCGGGACAGTCCTATGAACACCGGGGAGCTGTTTTTT
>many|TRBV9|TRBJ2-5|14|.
CASSVESRGGTQYF
TGTGCCAGCAGCGTAGAATCAAGGGGAGGGACCCAGTACTTC
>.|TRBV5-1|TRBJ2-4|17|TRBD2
CASSPGLAGPGKNIQYF
TGCGCCAGCAGCCCGGGACTAGCGGGACCGGGGAAAAACATTCAGTACTTC
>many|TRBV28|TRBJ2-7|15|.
CASNSDSGTSYEQYF
TGTGCCAGCAACTCCGACTCCGGGACCTCCTACGAGCAGTACTTC
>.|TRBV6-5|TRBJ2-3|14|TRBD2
CVIRGLAGADTQYF
TGTGTCATCAGGGGACTAGCGGGAGCAGATACGCAGTATTTT
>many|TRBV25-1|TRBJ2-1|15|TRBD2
CASSDWASGDNEQFF
TGTGCCAGCAGTGATTGGGCTAGCGGGGACAATGAGCAGTTCTTC
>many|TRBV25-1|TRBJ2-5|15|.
CASMGTTSPGETQYF
TGTGCCAGCATGGGTACCACTAGCCCGGGAGAGACCCAGTACTTC
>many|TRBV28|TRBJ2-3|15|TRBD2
CASLRPGLNTDTQYF
TGTGCCAGCCTCCGGCCGGGACTAAACACAGATACGCAGTATTTT
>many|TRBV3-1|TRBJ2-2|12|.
CASSQLAGELFF
TGTGCCAGCAGCCAGCTTGCCGGGGAGCTGTTTTTT
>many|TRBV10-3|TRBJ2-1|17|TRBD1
CAISEVTGRSSYNEQFF
TGTGCCATCAGTGAGGTGACAGGGCGAAGCTCCTACAATGAGCAGTTCTTC
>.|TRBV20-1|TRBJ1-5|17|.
CSASSAGRGFNNQTQHF
TGCAGTGCGTCCTCGGCGGGGAGGGGGTTTAACAATCAGACCCAGCATTTT
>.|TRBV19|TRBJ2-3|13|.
CASSIGRRDTQYF
TGTGCCAGTAGTATAGGGAGGCGAGATACGCAGTATTTT
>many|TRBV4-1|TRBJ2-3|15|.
CASSPTWDHTDTQYF
TGCGCCAGCAGCCCTACGTGGGACCACACAGATACGCAGTATTTT
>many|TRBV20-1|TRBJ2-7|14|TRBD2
CSALRGAGVGEQYF
TGCAGTGCCCTAAGGGGAGCGGGAGTAGGGGAGCAGTACTTC
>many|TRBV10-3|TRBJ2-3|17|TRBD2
CAISDGGAGGRIDTQYF
TGTGCCATCAGTGATGGGGGAGCGGGAGGTCGGATAGATACGCAGTATTTT
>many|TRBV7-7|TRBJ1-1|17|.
CASSRYPPGRENTEAFF
TGTGCTAGCAGTCGTTATCCCCCCGGCAGGGAGAACACTGAAGCTTTCTTT